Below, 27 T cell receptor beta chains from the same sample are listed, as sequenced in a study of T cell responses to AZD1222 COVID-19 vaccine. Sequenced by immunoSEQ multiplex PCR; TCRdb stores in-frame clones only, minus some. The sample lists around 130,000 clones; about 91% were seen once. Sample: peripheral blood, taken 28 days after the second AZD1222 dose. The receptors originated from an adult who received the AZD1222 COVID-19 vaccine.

The CDR3 sequence is CASSYSRTEAFF. DNA of the CDR3: TGTGCCAGCAGTTATAGCAGGACTGAAGCTTTCTTT. This chain connects TRBV6-5 to TRBJ1-1; D not resolved. Deletions cut 3 bases from V and 5 bases from J, with 7 bases between. The CDR3 extends over 12 amino acids. The germline V gene has CDR1 MNHEY and CDR2 SVGAGI.

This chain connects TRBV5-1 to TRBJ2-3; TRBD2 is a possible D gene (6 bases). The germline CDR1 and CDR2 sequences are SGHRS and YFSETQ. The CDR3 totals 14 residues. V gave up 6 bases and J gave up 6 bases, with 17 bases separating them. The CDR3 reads CASTRETSRDTQYF. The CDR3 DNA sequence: TGCGCCAGCACGAGGGAGACTAGTAGGGATACGCAGTATTTT.

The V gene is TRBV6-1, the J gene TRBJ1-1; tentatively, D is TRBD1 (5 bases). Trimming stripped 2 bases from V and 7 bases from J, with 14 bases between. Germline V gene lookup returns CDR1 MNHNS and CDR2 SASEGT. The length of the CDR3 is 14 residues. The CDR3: CASSEYDRNYEAFF. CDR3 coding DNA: TGTGCCAGCAGTGAATACGACAGAAACTATGAAGCTTTCTTT.

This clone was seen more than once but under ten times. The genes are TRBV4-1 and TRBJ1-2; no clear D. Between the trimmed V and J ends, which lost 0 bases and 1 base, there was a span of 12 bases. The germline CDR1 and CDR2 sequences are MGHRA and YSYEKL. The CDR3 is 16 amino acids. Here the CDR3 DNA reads TGCGCCAGCAGCCAAGATCCGTTATCTATTAACTATGGCTACACCTTC. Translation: CASSQDPLSINYGYTF.

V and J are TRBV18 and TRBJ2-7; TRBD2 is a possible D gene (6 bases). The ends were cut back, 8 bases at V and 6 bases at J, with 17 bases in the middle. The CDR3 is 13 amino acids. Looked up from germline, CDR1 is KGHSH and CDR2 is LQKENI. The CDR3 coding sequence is TGTGCCAGCGCGGGACCGACCCGGGCCGAGCAGTACTTC. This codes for CASAGPTRAEQYF. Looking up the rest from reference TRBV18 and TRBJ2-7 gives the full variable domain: NAGVMQNPRHLVRRRGQEARLRCSPMKGHSHVYWYRQLPEEGLKFMVYLQKENIIDESGMPKERFSAEFPKEGPSILRIQQVVRGDSAAYFCASAGPTRAEQYFGPGTRLTVT.

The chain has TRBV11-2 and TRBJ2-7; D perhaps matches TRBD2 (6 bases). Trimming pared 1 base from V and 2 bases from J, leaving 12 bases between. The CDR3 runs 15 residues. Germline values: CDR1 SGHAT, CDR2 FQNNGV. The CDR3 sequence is CASSLGGGRTYEQYV. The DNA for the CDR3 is TGTGCCAGCAGCTTAGGAGGAGGGAGGACCTACGAGCAGTACGTC.

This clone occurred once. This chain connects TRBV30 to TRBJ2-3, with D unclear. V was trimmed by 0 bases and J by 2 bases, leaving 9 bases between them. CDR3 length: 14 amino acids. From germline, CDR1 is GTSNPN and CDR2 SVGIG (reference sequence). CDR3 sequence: CAWSVIGVTDTQYF. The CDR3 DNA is TGTGCCTGGAGTGTAATTGGAGTCACAGATACGCAGTATTTT.

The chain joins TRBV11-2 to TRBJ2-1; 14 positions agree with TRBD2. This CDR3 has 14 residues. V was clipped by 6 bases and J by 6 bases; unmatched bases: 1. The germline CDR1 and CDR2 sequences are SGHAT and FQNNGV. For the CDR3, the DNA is TGTGCCAGCAGGGGACTAGCGGGAGTCAATGAGCAGTTCTTC. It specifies CASRGLAGVNEQFF.

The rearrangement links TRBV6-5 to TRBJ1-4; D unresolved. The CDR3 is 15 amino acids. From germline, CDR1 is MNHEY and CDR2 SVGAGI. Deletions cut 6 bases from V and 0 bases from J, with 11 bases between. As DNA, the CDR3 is TGTGCCAGCAGGGACTCCCTTACAACTAATGAAAAACTGTTTTTT. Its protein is CASRDSLTTNEKLFF.

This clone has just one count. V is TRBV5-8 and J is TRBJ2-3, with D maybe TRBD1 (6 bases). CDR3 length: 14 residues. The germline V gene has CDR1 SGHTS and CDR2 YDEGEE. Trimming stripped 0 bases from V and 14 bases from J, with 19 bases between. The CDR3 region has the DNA TGTGCCAGCAGCTTGGGGGGACATGCCCCAGATCTGTATTTT. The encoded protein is CASSLGGHAPDLYF.

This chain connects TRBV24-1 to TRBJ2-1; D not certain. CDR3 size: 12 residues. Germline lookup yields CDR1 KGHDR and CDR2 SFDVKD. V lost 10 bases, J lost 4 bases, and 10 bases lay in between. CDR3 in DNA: TGTGCCACAGCCGGGCCGTACAATGAGCAGTTCTTC. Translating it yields CATAGPYNEQFF.

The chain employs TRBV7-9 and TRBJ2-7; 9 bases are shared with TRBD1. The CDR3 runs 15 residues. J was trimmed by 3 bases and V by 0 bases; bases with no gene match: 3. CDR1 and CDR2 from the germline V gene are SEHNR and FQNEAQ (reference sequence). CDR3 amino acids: CASSLAGGQGYEQYF. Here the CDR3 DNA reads TGTGCCAGCAGCTTAGCGGGGGGACAGGGCTACGAGCAGTACTTC.

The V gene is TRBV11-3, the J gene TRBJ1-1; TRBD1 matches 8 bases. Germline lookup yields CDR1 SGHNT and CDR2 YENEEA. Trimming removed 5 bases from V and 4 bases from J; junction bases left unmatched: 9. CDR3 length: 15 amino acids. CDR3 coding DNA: TGTGCCAGCAGCCCAGGACAGGGCGGAAGCACTGAAGCTTTCTTT. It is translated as CASSPGQGGSTEAFF.

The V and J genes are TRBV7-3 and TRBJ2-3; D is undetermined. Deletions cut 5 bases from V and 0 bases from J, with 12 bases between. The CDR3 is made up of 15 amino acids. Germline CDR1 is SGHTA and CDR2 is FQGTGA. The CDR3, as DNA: TGTGCCAGCAGCCCCGACGGCGTGAGCACAGATACGCAGTATTTT. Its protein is CASSPDGVSTDTQYF.

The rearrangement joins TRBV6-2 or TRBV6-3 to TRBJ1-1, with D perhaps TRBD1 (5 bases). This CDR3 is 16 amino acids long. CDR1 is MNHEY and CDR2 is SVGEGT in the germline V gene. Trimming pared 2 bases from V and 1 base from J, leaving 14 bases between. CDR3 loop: CASSYASRTPNTEAFF. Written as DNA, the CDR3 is TGTGCCAGCAGTTACGCTTCCAGGACACCGAACACTGAAGCTTTCTTT.

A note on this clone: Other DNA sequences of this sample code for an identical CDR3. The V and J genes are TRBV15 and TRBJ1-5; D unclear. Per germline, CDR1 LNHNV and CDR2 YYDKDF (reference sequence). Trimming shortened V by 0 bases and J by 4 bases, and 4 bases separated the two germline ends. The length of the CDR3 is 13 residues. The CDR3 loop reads CATSRDRNQPQHF. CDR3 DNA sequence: TGTGCCACCAGCAGAGATCGGAATCAGCCCCAGCATTTT.

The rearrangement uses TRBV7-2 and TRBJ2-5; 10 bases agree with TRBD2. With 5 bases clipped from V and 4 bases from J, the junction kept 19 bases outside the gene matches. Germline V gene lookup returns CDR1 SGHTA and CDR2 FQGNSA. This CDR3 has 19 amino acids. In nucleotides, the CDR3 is TGTGCCAGCAGCCCCCGGCAACCGCAGCGGGGGGGCCGAGGAGAGACCCAGTACTTC. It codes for CASSPRQPQRGGRGETQYF.

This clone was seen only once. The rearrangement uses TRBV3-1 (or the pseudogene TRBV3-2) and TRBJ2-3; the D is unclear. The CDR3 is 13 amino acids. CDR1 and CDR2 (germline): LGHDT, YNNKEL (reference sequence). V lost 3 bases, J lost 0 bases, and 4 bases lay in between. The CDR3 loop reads CASSQTSTDTQYF. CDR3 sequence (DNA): TGTGCCAGCAGCCAGACTAGCACAGATACGCAGTATTTT.

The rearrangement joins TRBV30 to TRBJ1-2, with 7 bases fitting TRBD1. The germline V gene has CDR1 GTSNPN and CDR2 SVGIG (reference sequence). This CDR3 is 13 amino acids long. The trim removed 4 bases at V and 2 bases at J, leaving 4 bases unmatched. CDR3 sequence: CAWTTGSNYGYTF. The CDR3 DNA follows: TGTGCCTGGACGACAGGGTCCAACTATGGCTACACCTTC. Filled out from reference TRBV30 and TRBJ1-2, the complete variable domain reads SQTIHQWPATLVQPVGSPLSLECTVEGTSNPNLYWYRQAAGRGLQLLFYSVGIGQISSEVPQNLSASRPQDRQFILSSKKLLLSDSGFYLCAWTTGSNYGYTFGSGTRLTVV.

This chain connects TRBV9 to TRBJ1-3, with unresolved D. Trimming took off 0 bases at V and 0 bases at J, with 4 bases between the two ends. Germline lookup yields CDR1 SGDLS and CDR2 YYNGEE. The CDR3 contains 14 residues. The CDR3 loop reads CASSVGVSGNTIYF. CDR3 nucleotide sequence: TGTGCCAGCAGCGTAGGAGTCTCTGGAAACACCATATATTTT.

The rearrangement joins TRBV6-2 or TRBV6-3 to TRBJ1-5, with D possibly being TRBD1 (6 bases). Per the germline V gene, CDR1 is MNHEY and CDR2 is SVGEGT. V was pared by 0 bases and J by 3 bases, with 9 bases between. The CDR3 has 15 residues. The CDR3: CASSYSRQANQPQHF. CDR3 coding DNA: TGTGCCAGCAGTTACTCCCGACAGGCCAATCAGCCCCAGCATTTT.

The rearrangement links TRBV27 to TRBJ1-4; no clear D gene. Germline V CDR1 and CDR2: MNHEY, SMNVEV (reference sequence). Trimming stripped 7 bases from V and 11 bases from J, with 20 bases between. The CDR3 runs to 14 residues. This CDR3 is CASTPGSHVGKLFF. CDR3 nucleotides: TGTGCCAGCACCCCGGGGTCACACGTCGGGAAACTGTTTTTT.

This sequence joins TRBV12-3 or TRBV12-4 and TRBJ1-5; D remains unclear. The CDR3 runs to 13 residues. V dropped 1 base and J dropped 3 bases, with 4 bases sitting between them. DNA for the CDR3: TGTGCCAGCAGTTTAGAGGACAATCAGCCCCAGCATTTT. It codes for CASSLEDNQPQHF.

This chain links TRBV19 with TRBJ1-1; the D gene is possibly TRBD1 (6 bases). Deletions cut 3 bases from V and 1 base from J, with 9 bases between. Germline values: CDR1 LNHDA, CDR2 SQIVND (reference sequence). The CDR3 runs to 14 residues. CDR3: CASSMVQGNTEAFF. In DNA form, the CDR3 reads TGTGCCAGTAGTATGGTACAGGGGAACACTGAAGCTTTCTTT. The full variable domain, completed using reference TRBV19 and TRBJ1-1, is DGGITQSPKYLFRKEGQNVTLSCEQNLNHDAMYWYRQDPGQGLRLIYYSQIVNDFQKGDIAEGYSVSREKKESFPLTVTSAQKNPTAFYLCASSMVQGNTEAFFGQGTRLTVV.

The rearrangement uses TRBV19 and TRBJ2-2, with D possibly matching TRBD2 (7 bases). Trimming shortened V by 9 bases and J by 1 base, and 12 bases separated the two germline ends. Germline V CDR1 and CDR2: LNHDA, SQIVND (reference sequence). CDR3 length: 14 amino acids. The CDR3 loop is CASRAGQNTGELFF. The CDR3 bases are TGTGCCAGCAGAGCGGGACAGAACACCGGGGAGCTGTTTTTT.

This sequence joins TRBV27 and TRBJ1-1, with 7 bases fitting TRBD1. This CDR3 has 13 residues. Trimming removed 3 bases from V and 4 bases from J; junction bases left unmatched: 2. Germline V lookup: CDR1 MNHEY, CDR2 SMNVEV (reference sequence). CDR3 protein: CASSFPGGTEAFF. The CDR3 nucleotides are TGTGCCAGCAGTTTTCCAGGGGGCACTGAAGCTTTCTTT.

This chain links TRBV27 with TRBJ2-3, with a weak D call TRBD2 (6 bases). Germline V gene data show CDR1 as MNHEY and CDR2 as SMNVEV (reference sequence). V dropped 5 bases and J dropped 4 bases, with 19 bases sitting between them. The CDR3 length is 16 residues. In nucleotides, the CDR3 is TGTGCCAGCAGTGATATGGGACTCGTATCTGCAGATACGCAGTATTTT. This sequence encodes CASSDMGLVSADTQYF.